The 20 T cell receptor beta chains listed next were all sequenced from one sample in a study of cytomegalovirus exposure and HLA in healthy donors. The PCR was carried out with 60 Vbeta primers and 13 Jbeta primers. Clones were read by immunoSEQ multiplex PCR, and TCRdb kept only the in-frame ones, dropping some. Here the sample spans 100,000 to 150,000 clones, over 70% being singletons. Sequencing was carried out using PBMCs. The source is a man aged 40-50 years in good health and CMV-seropositive.

The chain carries TRBV27 and TRBJ2-1, with 7 bases aligning to TRBD2. Germline CDR1 and CDR2: MNHEY and SMNVEV (reference sequence). Trimming removed 9 bases from V and 7 bases from J; junction bases left unmatched: 6. The CDR3 has 12 residues. CDR3 in DNA: TGTGCCAGTCGCAGCGGGATTAATGAGCAGTTCTTC. Residues: CASRSGINEQFF.

The genes are TRBV9 and TRBJ2-2, with D perhaps TRBD1 (6 bases). The CDR3 is 15 residues long. V was cut by 4 bases and J by 2 bases, with 12 bases left in between. Germline V lookup: CDR1 SGDLS, CDR2 YYNGEE. The CDR3 DNA reads TGTGCCAGCAGCTATAGACAGGCTAACACCGGGGAGCTGTTTTTT. It specifies CASSYRQANTGELFF.

The rearrangement uses TRBV28 and TRBJ2-7; 7 bases map to TRBD1. Germline CDR1 MDHEN, CDR2 SYDVKM. The trim removed 5 bases at V and 3 bases at J, leaving 10 bases unmatched. This CDR3 is 15 amino acids long. The CDR3 nucleotides are TGTGCCAGCAGTCCCAGGACAGGCGTTGACTACGAGCAGTACTTC. Translated, it gives CASSPRTGVDYEQYF. The variable domain in full, completed from reference TRBV28 and TRBJ2-7, reads DVKVTQSSRYLVKRTGEKVFLECVQDMDHENMFWYRQDPGLGLRLIYFSYDVKMKEKGDIPEGYSVSREKKERFSLILESASTNQTSMYLCASSPRTGVDYEQYFGPGTRLTVT.

In its sample, this clone was seen once. This chain links TRBV19 with TRBJ1-4, with 7 positions matching TRBD1. Germline values: CDR1 LNHDA, CDR2 SQIVND (reference sequence). The trim removed 3 bases at V and 3 bases at J, leaving 7 bases unmatched. CDR3 length equals 16 residues. As DNA, the CDR3 is TGTGCCAGTAGTATGAGACAGGGAGCGGCTAATGAAAAACTGTTTTTT. It is translated as CASSMRQGAANEKLFF.

CDR3 residues: CASSVEAGRNEKLFF. For the CDR3, the DNA is TGTGCCAGCAGCGTAGAGGCAGGGAGGAATGAAAAACTGTTTTTT. This rearrangement joins TRBV9 to TRBJ1-4; D perhaps matches TRBD1 (5 bases). Germline assignment: CDR1 SGDLS and CDR2 YYNGEE. V dropped 0 bases and J dropped 5 bases, with 11 bases sitting between them. The CDR3 contains 15 residues.

The chain employs TRBV6-6 and TRBJ2-7, with D possibly TRBD1 on 5 matching bases. The CDR3 loop spans 15 amino acids. V lost 2 bases, J lost 3 bases, and 14 bases lay in between. The germline V gene has CDR1 MNHNY and CDR2 SVGAGI (reference sequence). The CDR3 DNA reads as TGTGCCAGCAGTTACGGGCAGCCAGGGTTCTACGAGCAGTACTTC. Its protein is CASSYGQPGFYEQYF.

The chain combines TRBV6-5 with TRBJ1-4, with TRBD1 matching 8 bases. The CDR3 has 14 residues. V trimming: 6 bases; J trimming: 2 bases; junction bases outside the gene matches: 2. Looked up from germline, CDR1 is MNHEY and CDR2 is SVGAGI. The CDR3, as DNA: TGTGCCAGCAGAAACAGGGGGACTAATGAAAAACTGTTTTTT. This sequence encodes CASRNRGTNEKLFF.

This clone was observed a handful of times. The CDR3 region is CAWSVRARAYEQYF. The CDR3 DNA is TGTGCCTGGAGTGTCCGCGCGAGAGCCTACGAGCAGTACTTC. The chain has TRBV30 and TRBJ2-7; D is unresolved. The ends were cut back, 0 bases at V and 2 bases at J, with 11 bases in the middle. Germline loops: CDR1 GTSNPN, CDR2 SVGIG (reference sequence). The CDR3 runs to 14 residues.

The chain links TRBV6-5 to TRBJ1-1; possibly TRBD1 for D (5 bases). In germline, CDR1 is MNHEY, CDR2 SVGAGI. The CDR3 is 11 residues long. V lost 10 bases, J lost 5 bases, and 11 bases lay in between. As DNA, the CDR3 is TGTGCCACCGTTAGACAGACTGAAGCTTTCTTT. It specifies CATVRQTEAFF.

V is TRBV18 and J is TRBJ1-2; TRBD1 matches 7 bases. This CDR3 comprises 16 residues. With V trimmed by 4 bases and J by 8 bases, 16 bases remained unmatched. Germline V gives CDR1 KGHSH, CDR2 LQKENI. The CDR3, as DNA: TGTGCCAGCTCACTCATCTTAGGACAGGACGGAAGGGGCTACACCTTC. It translates to CASSLILGQDGRGYTF.

A single count supports this clone. The chain links TRBV30 to TRBJ2-5; TRBD2 aligns across 8 bases. The assigned J gene may be wrong: the sequence end matches TRBJ2-7 better. The CDR3 is 14 residues long. Looked up from germline, CDR1 is GTSNPN and CDR2 is SVGIG (reference sequence). This CDR3 is CASGGALTGHEQYF. In DNA form, the CDR3 reads TGTGCCTCCGGGGGGGCCCTAACCGGGCACGAGCAGTACTTC.

This sequence joins TRBV5-4 and TRBJ2-5; no clear D gene. Per the germline V gene, CDR1 is SGHNT and CDR2 is YYREEE (reference sequence). The CDR3 is made up of 15 amino acids. The V end was cut by 5 bases, the J end by 2 bases, with 16 bases between. The CDR3 DNA reads as TGTGCCAGCAGTTTGCAGGCAGGTAATCAAGAGACCCAGTACTTC. It is translated as CASSLQAGNQETQYF. The full variable domain, rest sourced from reference TRBV5-4 and TRBJ2-5, is ETGVTQSPTHLIKTRGQQVTLRCSSQSGHNTVSWYQQALGQGPQFIFQYYREEENGRGNFPPRFSGLQFPNYSSELNVNALELDDSALYLCASSLQAGNQETQYFGPGTRLLVL.

This chain joins TRBV25-1 and TRBJ1-3; D uncertain. Germline V gives CDR1 MGHDK, CDR2 SYGVNS. Trimming cost V 4 bases and J 3 bases, with 13 bases left between them. The CDR3 length is 15 residues. Here the CDR3 reads CASSAEQKGGNTIYF. The CDR3 nucleotides read TGTGCCAGCAGTGCTGAACAGAAAGGTGGAAACACCATATATTTT.

The rearrangement links TRBV15 to TRBJ2-6, with TRBD1 matching 8 bases. This CDR3 is built from 19 residues. The ends lost 1 base at V and 0 bases at J; junction bases unmatched: 8. Germline V lookup: CDR1 LNHNV, CDR2 YYDKDF (reference sequence). The CDR3 loop is CATSRGGQGPISGANVLTF. CDR3 coding DNA: TGTGCCACCAGCAGAGGTGGACAGGGCCCAATCTCTGGGGCCAACGTCCTGACTTTC.

This chain uses TRBV6-5 with TRBJ1-2, with TRBD1 as a possible D gene (6 bases). V gave up 1 base and J gave up 9 bases, with 12 bases separating them. The CDR3 is 13 residues long. Per germline, CDR1 MNHEY and CDR2 SVGAGI. CDR3: CASSYYQGSSYTF. CDR3 nucleotide sequence: TGTGCCAGCAGTTACTATCAGGGGAGCAGCTACACCTTC.

Notes on this clone: The same CDR3 also results from other DNA sequences found in this sample. The chain has TRBV28 and TRBJ2-5, with 9 nucleotides matching TRBD1. The V segment lost 1 base and the J segment 5 bases; nucleotides outside the gene matches: 5. Germline V gives CDR1 MDHEN, CDR2 SYDVKM. This CDR3 has 15 residues. The CDR3 here is CASSLSDRGYETQYF. The DNA for the CDR3 is TGTGCCAGCAGTTTATCGGACAGGGGCTACGAGACCCAGTACTTC.

The DNA for the CDR3 is TGTGCCAGCAGCAAATTCCAACTTCGGCTCGGGGGGGACACTGAAGCTTTCTTT. This codes for CASSKFQLRLGGDTEAFF. The chain joins TRBV21-1 to TRBJ1-1. TRBV21-1 is a pseudogene locus. The CDR3 runs 18 residues.

This sequence joins TRBV7-2 and TRBJ1-1, with D possibly matching TRBD1 (6 bases). With 1 base removed from V and 4 bases from J, the gap between germline ends came to 19 bases. The CDR3 loop spans 17 amino acids. Per the germline V gene, CDR1 is SGHTA and CDR2 is FQGNSA. The CDR3 DNA reads as TGTGCCAGCAGCTTAGGAGCAGGGACAACTACGGGCACTGAAGCTTTCTTT. It yields the protein CASSLGAGTTTGTEAFF.

The chain recombines TRBV9 with TRBJ2-7; 7 bases fit TRBD2. CDR3 length: 14 amino acids. Trimming cost V 2 bases and J 0 bases; bases outside gene matches: 2. The germline V gene encodes CDR1 SGDLS and CDR2 YYNGEE. CDR3 sequence (DNA): TGTGCCAGCAGCGTCAGCGGGACCTCCTACGAGCAGTACTTC. It encodes CASSVSGTSYEQYF.

The genes are TRBV7-2 and TRBJ2-5; D is undetermined. The CDR3 sequence is 11 residues long. Germline V gene data show CDR1 as SGHTA and CDR2 as FQGNSA. V lost 2 bases and J lost 6, with 4 bases in between. The CDR3 DNA follows: TGTGCCAGCAGCTTAACAAAGACCCAGTACTTC. Encoded protein: CASSLTKTQYF.